This T cell receptor (beta chain) was identified in a study of T cells in localized non-small cell lung cancer. General study points: T cell clonality was highest in uninvolved adjacent lung, above tumor. When the top 100 tumor clones were examined, a median approximately 59 of them also appeared in the adjacent lung, which was paired and uninvolved.

V gave up 3 bases and J gave up 4 bases; unmatched junction bases: 4. Germline V gives CDR1 MGHRA, CDR2 YSYEKL. The CDR3 spans 16 residues. This clone has more than one count but fewer than ten. The antigen remains unidentified. Profiling relied on immunoSEQ multiplex PCR, and the TCRdb table lists in-frame clones only, not all of them. This sample carries under 2,000 clones, 20% to 30% of them seen once, and the ten largest clones take more than 9.5%. The J gene is TRBJ1-3, the V gene TRBV4-1, with 12 bases matching TRBD1. Sequencing used normal lung tissue next to the tumor, obtained before any cancer treatment. The TCR originated in a male donor older than 55 with stage I lung adenocarcinoma. CDR3: CASSQGQGAGGNTIYF. CDR3 nucleotides: TGCGCCAGCAGCCAGGGACAGGGGGCAGGAGGAAACACCATATATTTT.